This TCR beta chain was found in a study of blood T cell repertoires in COVID-19. On the study more broadly: Collection of acute and convalescent COVID-19 samples took place in the United States, Italy and Spain. PBMCs, B-cell-depleted T cells, or T cells provided the cDNA or gDNA that made up the material.

In the source study's methods: How many nucleated cells were present was estimated from reference gene primer amplification. The table came from immunoSEQ multiplex PCR; TCRdb's copy has only in-frame clones and leaves some out. The DNA was the basis for D and trimming; V, J and clone size are from that table. The table includes 200,000 or so clones, 81% detected once. The CDR3 is made up of 14 amino acids. Germline CDR1 is SNHLY and CDR2 is FYNNEI. V was trimmed by 4 bases and J by 4 bases, leaving 10 bases between them. This TCR came from a woman at least 80 years old with COVID-19, enrolled during active disease. The sequenced sample consisted of peripheral blood. V is TRBV2 and J is TRBJ1-4; D perhaps matches TRBD1 (5 bases). The CDR3: CASSVGGGNEKLFF. The CDR3 nucleotides read TGTGCCAGCAGTGTTGGGGGGGGTAATGAAAAACTGTTTTTT.